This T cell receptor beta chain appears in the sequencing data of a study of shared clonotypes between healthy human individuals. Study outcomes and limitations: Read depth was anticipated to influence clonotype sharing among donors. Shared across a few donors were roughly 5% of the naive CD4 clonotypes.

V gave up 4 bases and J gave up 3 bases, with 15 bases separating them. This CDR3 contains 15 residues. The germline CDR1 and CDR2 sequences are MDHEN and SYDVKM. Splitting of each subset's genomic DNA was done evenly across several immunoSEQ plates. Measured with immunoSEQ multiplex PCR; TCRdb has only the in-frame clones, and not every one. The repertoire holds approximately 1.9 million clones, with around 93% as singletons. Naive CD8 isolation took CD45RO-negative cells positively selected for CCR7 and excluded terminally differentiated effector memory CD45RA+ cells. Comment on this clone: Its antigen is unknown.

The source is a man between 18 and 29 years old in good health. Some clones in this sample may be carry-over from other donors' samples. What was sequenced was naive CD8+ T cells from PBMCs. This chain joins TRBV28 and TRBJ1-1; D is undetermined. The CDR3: CASSSLPGLHTEAFF. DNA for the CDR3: TGTGCCAGCAGTTCCTTACCGGGCCTACACACTGAAGCTTTCTTT.